The source of this TCR beta chain is a study of CD8 T cells in ankylosing spondylitis. Study-level results: Made up of about eight highly homologous variants, a TCR beta motif appeared characteristic of ankylosing spondylitis blood.

This clonotype has more than one count but fewer than ten. What it recognizes is unknown. Quantitative barcoded 5'-RACE was used to prepare TCR beta libraries. Via MiXCR, TCRdb re-called the 5' RACE reads, giving one row per CDR3 protein. Of some 700,000 distinct CDR3 sequences in the sample, about 20% are singletons; the top ten hold about 20%. Trimming pared 3 bases from V and 4 bases from J, leaving 9 bases between. Germline V CDR1 and CDR2: SEHNR, FQNEAQ (reference sequence). This CDR3 region has 13 residues. This sequence was found in a male donor with ankylosing spondylitis. The sample taken for sequencing was blood, either unsorted or a sorted T cell fraction (not recorded which). The J gene is TRBJ1-2, the V gene TRBV7-9; D remains ambiguous. CDR3 in amino acids: CASSLKGVYGYTF. CDR3 sequence (DNA): TGTGCCAGCAGCTTGAAGGGAGTCTATGGCTACACCTTC.